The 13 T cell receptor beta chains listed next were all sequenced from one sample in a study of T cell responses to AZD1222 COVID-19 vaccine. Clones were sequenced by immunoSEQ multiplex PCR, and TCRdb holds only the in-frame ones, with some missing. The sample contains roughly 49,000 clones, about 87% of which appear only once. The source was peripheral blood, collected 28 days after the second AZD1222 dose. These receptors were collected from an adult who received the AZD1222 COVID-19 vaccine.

CDR3 DNA sequence: TGTGCCATCAGTGTGGCCGAAAATCAGCCCCAGCATTTT. Protein product: CAISVAENQPQHF. V usage is TRBV10-3 and J usage is TRBJ1-5; D not certain. The CDR3 contains 13 residues. Trimming removed 4 bases at V and 4 bases at J, with 8 bases between. Per germline, CDR1 ENHRY and CDR2 SYGVKD.

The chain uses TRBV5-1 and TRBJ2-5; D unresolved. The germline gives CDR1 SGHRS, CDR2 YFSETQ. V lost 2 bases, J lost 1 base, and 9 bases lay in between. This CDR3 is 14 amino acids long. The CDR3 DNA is TGCGCCAGCAGCTTAATCGACACCCAAGAGACCCAGTACTTC. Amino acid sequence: CASSLIDTQETQYF.

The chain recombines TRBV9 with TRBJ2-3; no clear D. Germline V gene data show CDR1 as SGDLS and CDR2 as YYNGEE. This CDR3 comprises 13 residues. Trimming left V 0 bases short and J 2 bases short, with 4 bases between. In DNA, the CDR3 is TGTGCCAGCAGCGTAGGGGTCACAGATACGCAGTATTTT. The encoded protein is CASSVGVTDTQYF.

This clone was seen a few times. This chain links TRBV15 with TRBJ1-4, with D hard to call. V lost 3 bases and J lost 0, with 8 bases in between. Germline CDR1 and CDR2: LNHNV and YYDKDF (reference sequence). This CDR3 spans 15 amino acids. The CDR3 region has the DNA TGTGCCACCAGCAGGGACGGCTCAACTAATGAAAAACTGTTTTTT. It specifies CATSRDGSTNEKLFF. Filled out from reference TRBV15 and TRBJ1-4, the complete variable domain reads DAMVIQNPRYQVTQFGKPVTLSCSQTLNHNVMYWYQQKSSQAPKLLFHYYDKDFNNEADTPDNFQSRRPNTSFCFLDIRSPGLGDTAMYLCATSRDGSTNEKLFFGSGTQLSVL.

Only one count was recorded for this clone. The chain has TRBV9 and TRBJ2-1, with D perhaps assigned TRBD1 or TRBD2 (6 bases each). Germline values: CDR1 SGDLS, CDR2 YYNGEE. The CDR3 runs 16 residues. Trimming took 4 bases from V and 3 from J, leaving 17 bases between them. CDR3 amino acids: CASSPPGRTVYNEQFF. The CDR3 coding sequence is TGTGCCAGCAGCCCCCCAGGGAGGACAGTCTACAATGAGCAGTTCTTC.

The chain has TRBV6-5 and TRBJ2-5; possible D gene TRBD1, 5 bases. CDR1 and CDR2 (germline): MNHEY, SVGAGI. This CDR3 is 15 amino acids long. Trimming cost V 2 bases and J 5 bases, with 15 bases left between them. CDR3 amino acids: CASSYTTDRLETQYF. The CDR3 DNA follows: TGTGCCAGCAGTTACACGACAGACCGACTGGAGACCCAGTACTTC.

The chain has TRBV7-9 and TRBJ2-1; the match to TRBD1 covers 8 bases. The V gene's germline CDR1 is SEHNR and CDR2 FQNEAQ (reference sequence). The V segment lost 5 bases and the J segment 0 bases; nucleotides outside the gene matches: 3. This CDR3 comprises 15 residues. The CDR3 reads CASSATGGSYNEQFF. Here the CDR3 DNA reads TGTGCCAGCAGCGCAACAGGGGGCTCCTACAATGAGCAGTTCTTC.

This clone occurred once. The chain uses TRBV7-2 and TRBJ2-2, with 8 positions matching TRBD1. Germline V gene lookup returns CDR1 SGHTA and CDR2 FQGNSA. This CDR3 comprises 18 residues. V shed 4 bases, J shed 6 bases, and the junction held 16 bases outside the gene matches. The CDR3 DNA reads TGTGCCAGCAGCTCATTAGCGCGTCGTGCAGGGGGCCCCGGGGAGCTGTTTTTT. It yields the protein CASSSLARRAGGPGELFF. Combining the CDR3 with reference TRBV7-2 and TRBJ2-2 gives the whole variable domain GAGVSQSPSNKVTEKGKDVELRCDPISGHTALYWYRQSLGQGLEFLIYFQGNSAPDKSGLPSDRFSAERTGGSVSTLTIQRTQQEDSAVYLCASSSLARRAGGPGELFFGEGSRLTVL.

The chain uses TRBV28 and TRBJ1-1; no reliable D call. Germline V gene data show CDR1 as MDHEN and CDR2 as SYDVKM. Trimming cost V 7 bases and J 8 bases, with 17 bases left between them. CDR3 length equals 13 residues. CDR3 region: CASTRQPGREAFF. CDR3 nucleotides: TGTGCCAGCACCCGCCAACCCGGACGCGAAGCTTTCTTT.

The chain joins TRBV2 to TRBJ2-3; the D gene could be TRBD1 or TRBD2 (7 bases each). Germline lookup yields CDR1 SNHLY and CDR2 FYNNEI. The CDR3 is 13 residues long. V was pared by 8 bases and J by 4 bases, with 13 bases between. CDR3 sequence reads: CASSGGEADTQYF. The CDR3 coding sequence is TGTGCCAGCTCAGGGGGGGAAGCAGATACGCAGTATTTT.

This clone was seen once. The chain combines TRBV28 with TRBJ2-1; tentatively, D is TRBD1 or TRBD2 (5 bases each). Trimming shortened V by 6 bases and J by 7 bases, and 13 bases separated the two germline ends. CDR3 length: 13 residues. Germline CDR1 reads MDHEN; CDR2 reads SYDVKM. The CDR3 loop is CASRPGAGNEQFF. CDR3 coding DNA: TGTGCCAGCAGGCCCGGGGCAGGGAATGAGCAGTTCTTC.

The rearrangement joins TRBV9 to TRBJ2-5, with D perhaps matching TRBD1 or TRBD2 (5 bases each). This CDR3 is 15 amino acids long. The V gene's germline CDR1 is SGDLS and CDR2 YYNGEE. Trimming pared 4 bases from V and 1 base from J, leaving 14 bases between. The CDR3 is CASSPREGRQETQYF. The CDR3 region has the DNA TGTGCCAGCAGCCCTAGAGAGGGGCGCCAAGAGACCCAGTACTTC.

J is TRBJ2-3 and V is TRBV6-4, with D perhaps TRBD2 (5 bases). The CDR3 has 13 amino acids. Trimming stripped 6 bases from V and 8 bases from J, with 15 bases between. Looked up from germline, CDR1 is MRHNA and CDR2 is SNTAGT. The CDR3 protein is CASSPEVRGTQYF. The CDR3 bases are TGTGCCAGCAGCCCCGAGGTTCGGGGTACGCAGTATTTT.